This T cell receptor (beta chain) was captured in a study of identical twins (dated by TCRdb to the mid-2010s). Regarding the complete study: To test whether fetal clonotypes persist, the study used deep sequencing on TCR alpha and beta repertoires from monozygotic twins, unrelated adults of various ages, and cord blood. To rule out contamination, replicate twin experiments were performed at different times with different library preparation protocols. Study-level results and caveats: Excess twin sharing in beta out-of-frame sequences was weaker because fewer shared sequences lowered the signal-to-noise ratio. Conclusions relied on cross-sectional statistical analysis, since the same donors could not be followed over many years. Compared with coincidental sharing between unrelated individuals, out-of-frame TCR alpha sequences shared between twins had an excess of sequences with low generation probability. Zero-insertion analyses could be partly confounded by invariant T cells such as MAIT and iNKT, though diverse VJ usage argued against such confounding for most clonotypes. Fewer insertions were carried by abundant cord blood beta clonotypes; a weaker similar trend was observed in young adult naive repertoires, while no such trend was observed in memory repertoires. Out-of-frame TCR alpha sharing in monozygotic twins was systematically underestimated by recombination models, whereas sharing between unrelated individuals was in agreement with the recombination models.

Every donor was a healthy Caucasian. The twin cohort comprised three pairs of female monozygotic twins, all aged roughly 18 to 29 years. Peripheral blood mononuclear cells were the source from which RNA for the TCR libraries was isolated. There are a few counts of this clonotype. Its cognate antigen has yet to be identified. The input lacks base qualities; no much larger clone sits a single base away. Trimming removed 0 bases from V and 0 bases from J, leaving 10 bases between the germline ends. Looking up the germline V gene yields CDR1 SGHDT and CDR2 YYEEEE. The CDR3 runs 15 residues from the cysteine to the phenylalanine. Left in the record is the CDR3 DNA by itself, 45 bases read in frame from the first base. To prepare the library, 5' RACE was applied. Sequenced using an Illumina HiSeq 2000. Template switching added a universal primer binding site, and the final cDNA carried a unique molecular identifier that allowed TCR cDNA molecules to be counted accurately. Specific primers in the conserved constant-segment region were used to synthesize first-strand cDNA for the TCR alpha and beta chains. To control for contamination, each cDNA library was double barcoded with a SMART-Mk sample barcode plus Illumina barcodes. TruSeq adapter sequences along with Illumina sample barcodes were introduced in two successive PCR steps. Sequencing of the TCR alpha and beta cDNA libraries was done on the Illumina HiSeq platform using custom primers. Processing in the source paper ran as follows. MiGEC was used to process raw reads and extract unique molecular identifiers, and MiXCR was used to find CDR3 positions. For each individual, recombination models were inferred using an EM algorithm with the repgenHMM and IGoR tools. The tcR package in R was used for shared clonotype analysis, with sharing normalized by the product of cloneset sizes. To study raw recombination without the effects of thymic and clonal selection, out-of-frame nonproductive sequences were analyzed. The public reads were quality trimmed at Q25 with fastp and then assembled into clones with MiXCR by TCRdb, keeping productive beta chains. Identical CDR3 protein sequences are pooled into one entry, listed with their most common genes and DNA. V and J calls and clone size were set by TCRdb, not the authors. In this sample the table shows some 560,000 distinct CDR3 sequences, around a tenth of which occur a single time. Roughly 3% of the sample rests with the top ten.

In addition, the sample was reused for a study of yellow fever vaccine responses in identical twins. As that second paper reports: According to the authors, in identical twins the way T cells responded to vaccination appeared partly convergent and partly personalized. Focusing on identical twins, the study followed the T cell clones that responded to the vaccine, and did so with precision.

Sequencing was carried out using PBMCs. This TCR was recovered from a woman aged 18-29 years in good health. The chain links TRBV5-6 with TRBJ2-7; too little of a D gene remains to name it. The nucleotide sequence reads as follows: TGTGCCAGCAGCTTGGGGGCCAGTAGCTCCTACGAGCAGTACTTC. This encodes CASSLGASSSYEQYF.